A selection of T cell receptor beta chains follows, all from one sample in a study of blood T cell repertoires in COVID-19. Some clones are missing from TCRdb's copy, which holds only in-frame ones; the method was immunoSEQ multiplex PCR. The table has 200,000 or so clones, 80% to 90% seen once. The sample comprised peripheral blood. Source of these receptors: a man between 35 and 55 years old who had recovered from COVID-19. CDR3s include the opening cysteine and the closing phenylalanine or tryptophan. The D gene is left open where the match is weak. Only part of the rows carry a size: once, few, many, or a class if the clone is expanded.

V gene	CDR3 length	D gene	J gene	clone size	CDR3 protein	CDR3 DNA
TRBV19	15	TRBD1	TRBJ2-7	NA	CASSKRGQGLGEQYF	TGTGCCAGTAGTAAAAGGGGACAGGGTTTAGGCGAGCAGTACTTC
TRBV29-1	13	TRBD1	TRBJ1-6	NA	CSVEDQGTGGLHF	TGCAGCGTTGAAGATCAGGGGACAGGGGGCCTCCACTTT
TRBV19	14	TRBD1	TRBJ1-2	NA	CASSTPNRGGGYTF	TGTGCCAGTAGTACCCCCAACAGGGGGGGTGGCTACACCTTC
TRBV15	16	TRBD1	TRBJ1-1	NA	CATSRDHRGRGTEAFF	TGTGCCACCAGCAGAGATCACAGGGGGCGCGGCACTGAAGCTTTCTTT
TRBV5-5	15	TRBD2	TRBJ2-2	NA	CASSPSRGYTGELFF	TGTGCCAGCAGCCCGTCGCGGGGGTACACCGGGGAGCTGTTTTTT
TRBV11-2	14	TRBD2	TRBJ2-7	once	CASSSLARWDEQYF	TGTGCCAGCAGCTCACTAGCGAGGTGGGACGAGCAGTACTTC
TRBV6-1	18	NA	TRBJ2-7	NA	CASSEALPAGAHSYEQYF	TGTGCCAGCAGTGAAGCGCTCCCCGCGGGGGCCCACTCCTACGAGCAGTACTTC
TRBV11-3	14	NA	TRBJ1-1	NA	CASSLSRGVTEAFF	TGTGCCAGCAGCTTATCCCGGGGGGTAACTGAAGCTTTCTTT
TRBV25-1	13	NA	TRBJ1-1	NA	CASRNARTVEAFF	TGTGCCAGTAGGAACGCCAGGACAGTTGAAGCTTTCTTT
TRBV7-9	13	TRBD1	TRBJ2-7	NA	CASGTGVIYEQYF	TGTGCCAGTGGGACAGGGGTCATCTACGAGCAGTACTTC
TRBV9	13	NA	TRBJ1-1	NA	CASSATENTEAFF	TGTGCCAGCAGCGCCACAGAGAACACTGAAGCTTTCTTT
TRBV5-1	14	NA	TRBJ2-2	NA	CASSLKGSTGELFF	TGCGCCAGCAGCTTAAAAGGGAGCACCGGGGAGCTGTTTTTT
TRBV29-1	17	NA	TRBJ2-7	NA	CSVCFSSPGQPSYEQYF	TGCAGCGTTTGTTTTTCCTCTCCCGGACAGCCCTCCTACGAGCAGTACTTC
TRBV6-6	15	NA	TRBJ2-5	NA	CASSYSIGRQETQYF	TGTGCCAGCAGTTACTCGATCGGTCGCCAAGAGACCCAGTACTTC
TRBV6-5	14	TRBD2	TRBJ2-1	NA	CASSYSGRGDEQFF	TGTGCCAGCAGTTACTCGGGGCGGGGGGATGAGCAGTTCTTC
TRBV30	15	TRBD1	TRBJ2-7	NA	CAWRGQGVGTDEQYF	TGTGCCTGGAGGGGACAGGGGGTTGGTACGGACGAGCAGTACTTC
TRBV28	17	TRBD1	TRBJ2-3	once	CASIPGWGTGSTDTQYF	TGTGCCAGCATTCCGGGTTGGGGGACAGGAAGCACAGATACGCAGTATTTT
TRBV5-4	14	NA	TRBJ1-1	NA	CASSRDNMNTEAFF	TGTGCCAGCAGTCGGGACAACATGAACACTGAAGCTTTCTTT
TRBV29-1	13	NA	TRBJ2-2	few	CSVAQINTGELFF	TGCAGCGTTGCACAGATCAACACCGGGGAGCTGTTTTTT
TRBV4-3	17	TRBD1	TRBJ2-5	NA	CASSQDRTGWYQETQYF	TGCGCCAGCAGCCAAGATCGGACAGGGTGGTACCAAGAGACCCAGTACTTC
TRBV12-3/TRBV12-4	12	NA	TRBJ1-2	NA	CASSLKAVGYTF	TGTGCCAGCAGTTTAAAAGCGGTTGGCTACACCTTC
TRBV14	15	NA	TRBJ1-2	NA	CASSQARTAYYGYTF	TGTGCCAGCAGCCAAGCTCGGACTGCTTACTATGGCTACACCTTC
TRBV4-3	15	TRBD1	TRBJ1-4	NA	CASSQTGTGDEKLFF	TGCGCCAGCAGCCAAACCGGGACAGGGGACGAAAAACTGTTTTTT
TRBV4-2	14	TRBD1	TRBJ2-7	NA	CASSLGTGAYEQYF	TGTGCCAGCAGTTTGGGGACAGGGGCCTACGAGCAGTACTTC
TRBV2	11	TRBD1	TRBJ1-1	once	CASSEGQGAFF	TGTGCCAGCAGTGAGGGACAGGGAGCTTTCTTT
TRBV3-1/TRBV3-2	14	TRBD1	TRBJ2-7	NA	CASGGQGDFGEQYF	TGTGCCAGCGGGGGACAGGGAGATTTTGGCGAGCAGTACTTC
TRBV11-3	14	NA	TRBJ1-1	NA	CASSRGQTNTEAFF	TGTGCCAGCAGCCGTGGACAGACTAACACTGAAGCTTTCTTT
TRBV18	15	NA	TRBJ1-6	NA	CASSQSPPRNSPLHF	TGTGCCAGCTCACAAAGCCCCCCGCGAAACTCACCCCTCCACTTT
TRBV27	14	TRBD2	TRBJ2-1	NA	CASSFGLAGAHSFF	TGTGCCAGCAGTTTCGGACTAGCGGGGGCACACTCGTTCTTC
TRBV11-3	17	TRBD1	TRBJ1-2	NA	CASSLDWGTGRDYGYTF	TGTGCCAGCAGCTTAGATTGGGGGACAGGGCGTGACTATGGCTACACCTTC
TRBV29-1	12	NA	TRBJ2-7	once	CSVGRDSYEQYF	TGCAGCGTTGGCAGGGATTCCTACGAGCAGTACTTC
TRBV3-1/TRBV3-2	16	TRBD1	TRBJ2-5	NA	CASSQDWDETGVTQYF	TGTGCCAGCAGCCAAGATTGGGATGAGACAGGGGTGACCCAGTACTTC
TRBV18	15	TRBD2	TRBJ2-3	NA	CASSPPTSGTDTQYF	TGTGCCAGCTCACCACCGACTAGCGGCACAGATACGCAGTATTTT
TRBV7-2	14	NA	TRBJ1-1	NA	CASTSGGTDTEAFF	TGTGCCAGCACTTCGGGGGGGACGGACACTGAAGCTTTCTTT
TRBV4-1	14	NA	TRBJ2-1	NA	CASSPRAGYNEQFF	TGCGCCAGCAGCCCCCGGGCGGGCTACAATGAGCAGTTCTTC
TRBV5-1	14	TRBD1	TRBJ1-1	NA	CASSLTDRDTEAFF	TGCGCCAGCAGCTTGACGGACAGGGACACTGAAGCTTTCTTT
TRBV5-1	14	NA	TRBJ1-1	NA	CASRHGERDTEAFF	TGCGCCAGCAGGCACGGGGAAAGAGACACTGAAGCTTTCTTT
TRBV12-5	15	TRBD1	TRBJ1-5	few	CASGLGDRGGQPQHF	TGTGCTAGTGGTTTGGGGGACAGGGGAGGTCAGCCCCAGCATTTT
TRBV5-1	14	TRBD1	TRBJ1-2	few	CASSLTGDTYGYTF	TGCGCCAGCAGCTTGACAGGGGACACCTATGGCTACACCTTC
TRBV6-2/TRBV6-3	17	NA	TRBJ1-2	NA	CASSYGWKAEDNYGYTF	TGTGCCAGCAGTTACGGGTGGAAGGCCGAGGATAACTATGGCTACACCTTC
TRBV11-2	12	NA	TRBJ2-1	many	CASSLDLGEQFF	TGTGCCAGCAGCTTAGATCTAGGTGAGCAGTTCTTC
TRBV27	13	NA	TRBJ2-7	NA	CASSYRATYEQYF	TGTGCCAGCAGCTACAGGGCAACCTACGAGCAGTACTTC
TRBV7-2	16	NA	TRBJ2-5	NA	CASSLVATRGWETQYF	TGTGCCAGCAGCTTAGTGGCCACCCGGGGGTGGGAGACCCAGTACTTC
TRBV5-1	15	TRBD2	TRBJ2-3	few	CASRNGLAGTDTQYF	TGCGCCAGCAGGAATGGACTAGCGGGCACAGATACGCAGTATTTT
TRBV7-9	17	TRBD1	TRBJ1-4	NA	CASSLAGGKGAGEKLFF	TGTGCCAGCAGCTTAGCCGGCGGGAAGGGGGCTGGGGAAAAACTGTTTTTT
TRBV9	15	TRBD2	TRBJ2-1	NA	CASSVGSGNYNEQFF	TGTGCCAGCAGCGTAGGTAGCGGGAATTACAATGAGCAGTTCTTC
TRBV20-1	11	NA	TRBJ2-7	few	CSASDNYEQYF	TGCAGTGCTAGCGACAACTACGAGCAGTACTTC
TRBV19	15	TRBD1	TRBJ2-7	NA	CASSRRTGGAYEQYF	TGTGCCAGTAGTCGACGGACAGGGGGTGCCTACGAGCAGTACTTC
TRBV6-4	15	NA	TRBJ2-3	NA	CASSDGPGDTDTQYF	TGTGCCAGCAGTGACGGACCGGGGGACACAGATACGCAGTATTTT
TRBV7-9	14	TRBD1	TRBJ2-7	NA	CASSLTGVIYEQYF	TGTGCCAGCAGCTTGACAGGGGTGATCTACGAGCAGTACTTC